These 22 T cell receptor beta chains came from one sample sequenced in a study of shared clonotypes between healthy human individuals. The repertoire was sequenced with immunoSEQ multiplex PCR; TCRdb's copy has only in-frame clones and lacks some. The data contain fewer than 1.4 million clones, approximately 80% of them singletons. The sequenced sample consisted of memory CD4+ T cells from PBMCs. Subset described: CD45RA-negative fraction. Receptor source: a man between 18 and 29 years old in good health. Some clones in this sample may be carry-over from other donors' samples.

V gene TRBV29-1 combines with J gene TRBJ2-7; D remains unclear. The CDR3 is 13 amino acids. Germline V CDR1 and CDR2: SQVTM, ANQGSEA. V lost 4 bases to trimming and J lost 6 bases, with 16 bases between them. CDR3 sequence reads: CSVGADWLTEQYF. CDR3 in DNA: TGCAGCGTTGGGGCAGACTGGCTCACCGAGCAGTACTTC.

V gene TRBV5-1 combines with J gene TRBJ2-7; 7 bases agree with TRBD1. Germline V gene data show CDR1 as SGHRS and CDR2 as YFSETQ. This CDR3 has 13 residues. After removal of 2 bases from V and 5 bases from J, the junction contained 4 bases not matched to a gene. The CDR3 here is CASSFDRAHEQYF. CDR3 bases: TGCGCCAGCAGCTTCGACAGGGCCCACGAGCAGTACTTC.

The rearrangement uses TRBV7-9 and TRBJ2-3; 7 bases fit TRBD1. J lost 4 bases, V lost 4 bases, and 14 bases had no gene match. Germline-derived CDR1 and CDR2 are SEHNR and FQNEAQ (reference sequence). The CDR3 is made up of 17 amino acids. The CDR3 DNA follows: TGTGCCAGCAGCTCCAACGCCGCGGTCCAGGGGGCAGATACGCAGTATTTT. Protein: CASSSNAAVQGADTQYF.

The chain recombines TRBV18 with TRBJ2-6; TRBD2 agrees at 8 bases. The germline V gene has CDR1 KGHSH and CDR2 LQKENI. This CDR3 has 18 amino acids. The V gene end was trimmed by 6 bases and the J gene end by 0 bases; junction bases not matched to a gene: 10. The CDR3: CASSFYPGGISGANVLTF. CDR3 in DNA: TGTGCCAGCTCCTTCTACCCGGGAGGGATCTCTGGGGCCAACGTCCTGACTTTC. The full variable domain, in which reference TRBV18 and TRBJ2-6 provide the parts outside the CDR3, is NAGVMQNPRHLVRRRGQEARLRCSPMKGHSHVYWYRQLPEEGLKFMVYLQKENIIDESGMPKERFSAEFPKEGPSILRIQQVVRGDSAAYFCASSFYPGGISGANVLTFGAGSRLTVL.

The V gene is TRBV20-1, the J gene TRBJ1-4; D remains ambiguous. V was shortened by 3 bases and J by 5 bases, with 4 bases between the two germline ends. The germline V gene has CDR1 DFQATT and CDR2 SNEGSKA (reference sequence). The CDR3 is 11 residues long. CDR3 DNA: TGCAGTGCTAGGCAGAATGAAAAACTGTTTTTT. Encoded protein: CSARQNEKLFF.

This chain joins TRBV5-5 and TRBJ1-5; no clear D gene. The CDR3 has 14 amino acids. CDR1 is SGHKS, CDR2 YYEKEE, per germline (reference sequence). Trimming left V 0 bases short and J 9 bases short, with 13 bases between. CDR3 loop: CASSLVAGLAPQHF. The CDR3 DNA is TGTGCCAGCAGCTTGGTCGCAGGCCTAGCGCCCCAGCATTTT.

The chain joins TRBV9 to TRBJ2-2, with D perhaps matching TRBD2 (5 bases). This CDR3 comprises 17 residues. The V end was cut by 0 bases, the J end by 7 bases, with 19 bases between. Germline CDR1 and CDR2: SGDLS and YYNGEE. Here the CDR3 DNA reads TGTGCCAGCAGCGTAGTGGGCAGCGGCGTTGGTGGCGGGGAGCTGTTTTTT. It is translated as CASSVVGSGVGGGELFF.

This rearrangement joins TRBV10-3 to TRBJ2-1; D might be TRBD2 (6 bases). Trimming took off 3 bases at V and 1 base at J, with 10 bases between the two ends. CDR3 size: 15 residues. The germline gives CDR1 ENHRY, CDR2 SYGVKD. As DNA, the CDR3 is TGTGCCATCAGTGAACTACGGGGGTCCTACAATGAGCAGTTCTTC. The encoded protein is CAISELRGSYNEQFF.

This chain connects TRBV6-4 to TRBJ2-7; 9 bases are shared with TRBD1. The J segment lost 3 bases and the V segment lost 10 bases, leaving 19 bases of the junction unmatched. Germline V CDR1 and CDR2: MRHNA, SNTAGT. This CDR3 is built from 17 residues. The CDR3: CATLPGQGCSEGYEQYF. The CDR3 DNA follows: TGTGCCACCTTACCCGGACAGGGGTGTTCAGAAGGCTACGAGCAGTACTTC.

Here the CDR3 DNA reads TGTGCCAGCATCCGGCCCGCGAGAGAGCAGTACTTC. As protein: CASIRPAREQYF. This chain joins TRBV2 and TRBJ2-7, with D unclear. From germline, CDR1 is SNHLY and CDR2 FYNNEI. Between the trimmed V and J ends, which lost 7 bases and 7 bases, there was a span of 14 bases. The CDR3 has 12 amino acids.

The chain combines TRBV5-1 with TRBJ1-5; D gene unclear. The V gene lost 0 bases and the J gene lost 3 bases, with 10 bases spanning the gap. The CDR3 consists of 15 residues. Germline V gene data show CDR1 as SGHRS and CDR2 as YFSETQ. For the CDR3, the DNA is TGCGCCAGCAGCTTGGAAGGCGGTTACAATCAGCCCCAGCATTTT. It translates to CASSLEGGYNQPQHF.

The V and J genes are TRBV9 and TRBJ2-3; D is unclear. Trimming took off 3 bases at V and 9 bases at J, with 14 bases between the two ends. CDR1 SGDLS and CDR2 YYNGEE come from the germline V gene. This CDR3 comprises 13 residues. In DNA, the CDR3 is TGTGCCAGCAGCGGACCCTCGCGCCCCACGCAGTATTTT. Amino acids: CASSGPSRPTQYF.

For this clone: This could be a read error, since a much larger clone is one nucleotide away. This chain uses TRBV18 with TRBJ1-1; D call uncertain. The CDR3 totals 14 residues. From germline, CDR1 is KGHSH and CDR2 LQKENI. V was pared by 1 base and J by 4 bases, with 10 bases between. The CDR3 DNA reads TGTGCCAGCTCACCACAGGGAGGGAGCACTGAAGCTTTCTTT. It translates to CASSPQGGSTEAFF.

The chain couples TRBV6-5 to TRBJ2-7, with 10 nucleotides matching TRBD1. Germline trimming cut 5 bases from V and 2 bases from J; bases unmatched to any gene: 6. CDR3 size: 15 residues. CDR1 is MNHEY, CDR2 SVGAGI, per germline. CDR3 DNA: TGTGCCAGCAGTAAGGACAGGGGGGTAACCTACGAGCAGTACTTC. It codes for CASSKDRGVTYEQYF.

The rearrangement uses TRBV30 and TRBJ1-2; 8 positions match TRBD1. This CDR3 comprises 13 residues. After removal of 1 base from V and 5 bases from J, the junction contained 3 bases not matched to a gene. Looked up from germline, CDR1 is GTSNPN and CDR2 is SVGIG (reference sequence). This chain's CDR3 is CAWSGDRLYGYTF. CDR3 nucleotide sequence: TGTGCCTGGAGTGGGGACAGGTTATATGGCTACACCTTC.

The rearrangement uses TRBV28 and TRBJ1-2, with TRBD1 as a possible D gene (6 bases). There are 14 residues in the CDR3. Trimming removed 6 bases from V and 6 bases from J, with 17 bases in between. Germline lookup yields CDR1 MDHEN and CDR2 SYDVKM. CDR3: CASSPRNRDNGYTF. The CDR3 DNA follows: TGTGCCAGCAGCCCCCGAAACAGGGACAATGGCTACACCTTC.

This sequence joins TRBV7-6 and TRBJ2-1; D call uncertain. The CDR3 loop spans 13 amino acids. The V end was cut by 5 bases, the J end by 4 bases, with 9 bases between. Germline CDR1 reads SGHVS; CDR2 reads FNYEAQ. This CDR3 is CASSPNGYNEQFF. The CDR3 region has the DNA TGTGCCAGCAGCCCCAACGGGTACAATGAGCAGTTCTTC. Variable domain in full (rest from reference TRBV7-6 and TRBJ2-1): GAGVSQSPRYKVTKRGQDVALRCDPISGHVSLYWYRQALGQGPEFLTYFNYEAQQDKSGLPNDRFSAERPEGSISTLTIQRTEQRDSAMYRCASSPNGYNEQFFGPGTRLTVL.

To note about this clone: This sample includes further DNA sequences coding for the same CDR3. The CDR3 nucleotides are TGCAGCGTTAGAGGGGGGACTGAAGCTTTCTTT. This encodes CSVRGGTEAFF. The chain is built from TRBV29-1 and TRBJ1-1; a possible D gene is TRBD1 (6 bases). The CDR3 runs to 11 residues. Looked up from germline, CDR1 is SQVTM and CDR2 is ANQGSEA. With 5 bases removed from V and 5 bases from J, the gap between germline ends came to 9 bases.

This clone has just a few counts. The J gene is TRBJ1-5, the V gene TRBV11-2; D is possibly TRBD1 (5 bases). CDR1 and CDR2 from the germline V gene are SGHAT and FQNNGV. V was shortened by 1 base and J by 5 bases, with 9 bases between the two germline ends. The CDR3 spans 14 residues. This CDR3 reads CASSLGSGYQPQHF. CDR3 bases: TGTGCCAGCAGCTTAGGTTCAGGGTATCAGCCCCAGCATTTT.

The V call is TRBV30, the J call TRBJ1-1, with TRBD1 matching 8 bases. Looked up from germline, CDR1 is GTSNPN and CDR2 is SVGIG (reference sequence). There are 12 residues in the CDR3. With 3 bases clipped from V and 6 bases from J, the junction kept 3 bases outside the gene matches. The CDR3 coding sequence is TGTGCCTGGAGCACAGGGGGGGCTGAAGCTTTCTTT. Translating gives CAWSTGGAEAFF.

This clone was seen a single time. The chain uses TRBV6-1 and TRBJ2-7; weak D call: TRBD1 (6 bases). Germline assignment: CDR1 MNHNS and CDR2 SASEGT. This CDR3 is 14 amino acids long. Trimming removed 6 bases from V and 1 base from J, with 13 bases in between. CDR3 amino acids: CASRRTETSYEQYF. Here the CDR3 DNA reads TGTGCCAGCAGGCGGACAGAGACGTCCTACGAGCAGTACTTC.

This chain links TRBV5-4 with TRBJ1-3, with 8 positions matching TRBD1. The CDR3 totals 16 residues. V trimming: 4 bases; J trimming: 0 bases; junction bases outside the gene matches: 6. Germline V gives CDR1 SGHNT, CDR2 YYREEE (reference sequence). The DNA for the CDR3 is TGTGCCAGCAGCCCCGGGACAGGCAGCTCTGGAAACACCATATATTTT. Translating gives CASSPGTGSSGNTIYF.